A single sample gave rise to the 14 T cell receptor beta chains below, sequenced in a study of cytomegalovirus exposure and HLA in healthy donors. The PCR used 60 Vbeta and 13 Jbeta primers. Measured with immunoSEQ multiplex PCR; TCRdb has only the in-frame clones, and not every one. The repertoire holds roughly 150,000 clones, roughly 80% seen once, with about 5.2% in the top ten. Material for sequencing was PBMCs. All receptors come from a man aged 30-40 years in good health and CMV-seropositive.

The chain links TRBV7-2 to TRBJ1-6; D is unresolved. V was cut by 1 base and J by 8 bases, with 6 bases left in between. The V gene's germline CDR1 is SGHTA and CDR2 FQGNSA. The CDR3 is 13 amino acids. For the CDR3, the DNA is TGTGCCAGCAGCTTAGGATGGCATTCACCCCTCCACTTT. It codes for CASSLGWHSPLHF.

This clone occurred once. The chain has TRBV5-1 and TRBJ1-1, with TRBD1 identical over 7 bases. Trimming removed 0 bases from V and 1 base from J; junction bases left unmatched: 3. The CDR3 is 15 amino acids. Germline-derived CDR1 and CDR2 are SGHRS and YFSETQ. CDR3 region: CASSLEGQRNTEAFF. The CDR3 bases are TGCGCCAGCAGCTTGGAGGGACAGAGGAACACTGAAGCTTTCTTT.

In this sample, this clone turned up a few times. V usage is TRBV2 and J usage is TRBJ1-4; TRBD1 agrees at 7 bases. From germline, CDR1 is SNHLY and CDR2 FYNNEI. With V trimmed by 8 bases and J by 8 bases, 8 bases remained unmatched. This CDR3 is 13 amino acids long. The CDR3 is CASLGQGGEKLFF. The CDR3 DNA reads TGTGCCAGCTTAGGCCAGGGGGGAGAAAAACTGTTTTTT.

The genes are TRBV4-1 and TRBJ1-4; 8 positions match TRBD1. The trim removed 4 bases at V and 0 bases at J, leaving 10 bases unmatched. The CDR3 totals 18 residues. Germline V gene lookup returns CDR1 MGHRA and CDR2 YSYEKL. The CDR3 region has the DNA TGCGCCAGCAGCCGCACAGGGACAGGCCTTGCAACTAATGAAAAACTGTTTTTT. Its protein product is CASSRTGTGLATNEKLFF.

The CDR3 protein is CASSYPSQGTEAFF. The CDR3 DNA follows: TGTGCCAGCAGTTACCCCTCACAGGGAACTGAAGCTTTCTTT. The J gene is TRBJ1-1, the V gene TRBV6-6; D might be TRBD1 (6 bases). This CDR3 contains 14 residues. Germline values: CDR1 MNHNY, CDR2 SVGAGI (reference sequence). V was cut by 2 bases and J by 5 bases, with 12 bases left in between.

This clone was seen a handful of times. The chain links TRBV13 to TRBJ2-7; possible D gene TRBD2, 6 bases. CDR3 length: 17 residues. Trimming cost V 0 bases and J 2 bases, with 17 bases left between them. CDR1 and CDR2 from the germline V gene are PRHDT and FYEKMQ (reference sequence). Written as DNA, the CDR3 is TGTGCCAGCAGCTTAGGCCATCTGGGAGGAGGAACCTACGAGCAGTACTTC. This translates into CASSLGHLGGGTYEQYF. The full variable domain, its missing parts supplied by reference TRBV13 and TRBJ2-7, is AAGVIQSPRHLIKEKRETATLKCYPIPRHDTVYWYQQGPGQDPQFLISFYEKMQSDKGSIPDRFSAQQFSDYHSELNMSSLELGDSALYFCASSLGHLGGGTYEQYFGPGTRLTVT.

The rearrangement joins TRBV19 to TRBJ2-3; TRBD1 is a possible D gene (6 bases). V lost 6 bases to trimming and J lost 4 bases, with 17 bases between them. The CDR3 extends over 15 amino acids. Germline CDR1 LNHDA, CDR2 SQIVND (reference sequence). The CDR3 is CASRRTAGDPDTQYF. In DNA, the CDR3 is TGTGCCAGTAGGAGGACAGCTGGGGACCCAGATACGCAGTATTTT.

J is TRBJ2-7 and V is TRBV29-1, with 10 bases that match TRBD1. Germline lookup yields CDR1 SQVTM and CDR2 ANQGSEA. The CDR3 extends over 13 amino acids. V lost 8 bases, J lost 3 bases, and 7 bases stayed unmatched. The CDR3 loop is CSTSGTGDYEQYF. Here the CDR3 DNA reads TGCAGCACATCCGGGACAGGGGACTACGAGCAGTACTTC.

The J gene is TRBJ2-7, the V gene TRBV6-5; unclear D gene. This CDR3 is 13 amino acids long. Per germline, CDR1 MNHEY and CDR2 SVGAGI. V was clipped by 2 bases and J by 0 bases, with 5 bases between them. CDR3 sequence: CASSYPNSYEQYF. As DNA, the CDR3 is TGTGCCAGCAGTTACCCTAACTCCTACGAGCAGTACTTC.

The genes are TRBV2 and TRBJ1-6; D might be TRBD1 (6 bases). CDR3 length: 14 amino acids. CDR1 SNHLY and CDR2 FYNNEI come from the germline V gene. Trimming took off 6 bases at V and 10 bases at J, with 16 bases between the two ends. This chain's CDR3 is CASRRTAVGSPLHF. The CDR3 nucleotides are TGTGCCAGCAGGAGGACAGCGGTCGGGTCACCCCTCCACTTT.

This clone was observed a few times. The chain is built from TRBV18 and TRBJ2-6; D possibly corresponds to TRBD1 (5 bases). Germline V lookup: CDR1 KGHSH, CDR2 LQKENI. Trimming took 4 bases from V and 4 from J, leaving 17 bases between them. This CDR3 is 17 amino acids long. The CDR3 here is CASSLLDTSLGANVLTF. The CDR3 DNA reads TGTGCCAGCTCACTATTGGACACTTCTCTAGGGGCCAACGTCCTGACTTTC.

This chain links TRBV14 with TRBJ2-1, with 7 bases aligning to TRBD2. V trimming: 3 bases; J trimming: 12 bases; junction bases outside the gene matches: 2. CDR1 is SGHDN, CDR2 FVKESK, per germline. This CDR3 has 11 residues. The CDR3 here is CASSQTSRQFF. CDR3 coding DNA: TGTGCCAGCAGCCAGACTAGCCGGCAGTTCTTC.

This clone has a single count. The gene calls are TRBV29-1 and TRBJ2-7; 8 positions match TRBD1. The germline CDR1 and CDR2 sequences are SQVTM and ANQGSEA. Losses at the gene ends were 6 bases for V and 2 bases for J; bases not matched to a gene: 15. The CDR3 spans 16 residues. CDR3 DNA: TGCAGCGTAGGCCGACCTGACAGGGGTAGACCCTACGAGCAGTACTTC. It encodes CSVGRPDRGRPYEQYF.

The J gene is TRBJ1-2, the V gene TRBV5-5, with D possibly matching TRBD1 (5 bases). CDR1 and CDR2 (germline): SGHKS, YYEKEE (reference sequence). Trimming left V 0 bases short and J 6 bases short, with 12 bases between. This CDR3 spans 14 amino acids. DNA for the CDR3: TGTGCCAGCAGCTTGGAGACAGCAACTGATGGCTACACCTTC. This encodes CASSLETATDGYTF.